This TCR beta chain was sequenced during a study of patients and donors after allogeneic stem cell transplantation. This clonotype was observed a handful of times. The V gene lost 0 bases and the J gene lost 1 base, with 10 bases spanning the gap. Germline V gives CDR1 SGHNT, CDR2 YYREEE (reference sequence). This CDR3 spans 15 amino acids. TCRdb fed the RT-PCR reads into MiXCR, producing one record per CDR3 protein. Of around 30,000 distinct CDR3 sequences detected, about 37% appear once; the ten largest clones hold about 80%. The source material was blood, either unsorted or a sorted T cell fraction (not recorded which). This rearrangement joins TRBV5-4 to TRBJ1-2; D not certain. The source is a human donor who was either an allogeneic HSCT recipient or a stem cell or donor lymphocyte infusion donor (not recorded which). It is not recorded whose cells these are; they may come from a transplant donor. The CDR3 here is CASSLAANYNYGYTF. The CDR3 DNA reads as TGTGCCAGCAGCTTGGCCGCAAACTATAACTATGGCTACACCTTC.